This T cell receptor (beta chain) stems from a study of blood T cell dynamics during melanoma immunotherapy. The repertoire was sequenced with immunoSEQ multiplex PCR; TCRdb's copy has only in-frame clones and lacks some. The data hold some 10,000 clones, with 88% observed a single time. Documented time point: week 3, after first cycle of checkpoint inhibitor. Sequenced material: blood, taken from a patient treated with checkpoint blockade. This clonotype was obtained from a human donor with melanoma.

CDR3 residues: CASSTRQGLMRNTEAFF. The DNA for the CDR3 is TGTGCCAGTAGTACACGACAGGGTTTGATGAGGAACACTGAAGCTTTCTTT. The chain employs TRBV19 and TRBJ1-1; TRBD1 matches at 7 bases. V shed 4 bases, J shed 1 base, and the junction held 12 bases outside the gene matches. The CDR3 is 17 amino acids. The germline V gene has CDR1 LNHDA and CDR2 SQIVND (reference sequence).